This T cell receptor (beta chain) comes out of a study of T cells in Graves' hyperthyroidism and ophthalmopathy. Study summary: Peripheral blood was acquired at first diagnosis, ahead of any therapy whatsoever.

The germline V gene has CDR1 SGHAT and CDR2 FQDESV (reference sequence). V shed 0 bases, J shed 7 bases, and the junction held 18 bases outside the gene matches. The CDR3 runs to 20 residues. Graves' hyperthyroidism was deemed stable given no ophthalmopathy progression within 18 months. In patients aged 18 to 65, hyperthyroidism was newly diagnosed, with duration under 2 months. Findings and caveats of the study: In the blood, most expanded thyroid clonotypes above 0.001 appeared as well.

Amplification yielded TCR beta CDR3 regions, with RNA transcripts as the source. The TCR CDR3 first-round RT-PCR relied on the HTBI primer set. A single record per CDR3 protein comes from TCRdb applying MiXCR to the multiplex PCR reads. The table records a few hundred thousand distinct CDR3 sequences, over 15% of them present only once. This clonotype was counted many times. The antigen is unknown. The receptor was isolated from a woman aged 18-29 years with Graves' hyperthyroidism. The sequencing sample was made of blood. The chain has TRBV11-1 and TRBJ1-1, with 12 bases matching TRBD1. The CDR3 region has the DNA TGTGCCAGCAGCTTAGCTACCCCCGGGACAGGGGGCGGCCCTTATGATGAAGCTTTCTTT. Residues: CASSLATPGTGGGPYDEAFF.